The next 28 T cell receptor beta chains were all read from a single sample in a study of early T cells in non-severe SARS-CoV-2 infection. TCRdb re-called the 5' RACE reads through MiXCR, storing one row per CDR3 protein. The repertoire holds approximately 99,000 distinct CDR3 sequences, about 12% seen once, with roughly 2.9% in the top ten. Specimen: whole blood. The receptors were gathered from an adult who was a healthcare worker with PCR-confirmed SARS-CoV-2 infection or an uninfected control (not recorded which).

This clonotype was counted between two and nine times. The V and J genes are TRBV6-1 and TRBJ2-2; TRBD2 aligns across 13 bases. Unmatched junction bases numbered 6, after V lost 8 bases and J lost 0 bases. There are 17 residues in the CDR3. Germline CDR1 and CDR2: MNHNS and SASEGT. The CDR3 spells CASSRTSGGTNTGELFF. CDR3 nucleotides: TGTGCCAGCTCTAGGACTAGCGGGGGTACGAACACCGGGGAGCTGTTTTTT.

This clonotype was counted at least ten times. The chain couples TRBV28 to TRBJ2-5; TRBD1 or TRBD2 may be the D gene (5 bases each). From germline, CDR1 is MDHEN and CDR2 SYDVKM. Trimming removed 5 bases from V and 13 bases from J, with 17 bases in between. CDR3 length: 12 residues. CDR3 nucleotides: TGTGCCAGCAGTCCCAGGGACCACGCGTGGTACTTC. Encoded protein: CASSPRDHAWYF.

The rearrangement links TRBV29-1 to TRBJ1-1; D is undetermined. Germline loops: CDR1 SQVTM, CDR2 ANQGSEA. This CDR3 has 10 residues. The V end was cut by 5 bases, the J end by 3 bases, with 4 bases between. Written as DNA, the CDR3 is TGCAGCGTTTCCGACACTGAAGCTTTCTTT. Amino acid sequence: CSVSDTEAFF.

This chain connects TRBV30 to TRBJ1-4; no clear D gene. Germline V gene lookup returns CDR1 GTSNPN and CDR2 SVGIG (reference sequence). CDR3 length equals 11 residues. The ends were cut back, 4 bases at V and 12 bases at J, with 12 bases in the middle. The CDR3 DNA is TGTGCCTGGAATTTTCGCAATGAACTGTTTTTT. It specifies CAWNFRNELFF.

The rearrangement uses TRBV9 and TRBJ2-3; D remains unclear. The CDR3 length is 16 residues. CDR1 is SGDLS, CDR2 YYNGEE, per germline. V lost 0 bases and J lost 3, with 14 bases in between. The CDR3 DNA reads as TGTGCCAGCAGCGTAGGTTTGGGAACGCCAACAGATACGCAGTATTTT. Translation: CASSVGLGTPTDTQYF.

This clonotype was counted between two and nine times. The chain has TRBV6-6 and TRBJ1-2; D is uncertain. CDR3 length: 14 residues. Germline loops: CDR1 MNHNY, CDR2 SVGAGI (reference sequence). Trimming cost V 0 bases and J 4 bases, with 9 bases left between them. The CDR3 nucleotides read TGTGCCAGCAGTTACTCGAGGCAAACCTATGGCTACACCTTC. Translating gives CASSYSRQTYGYTF.

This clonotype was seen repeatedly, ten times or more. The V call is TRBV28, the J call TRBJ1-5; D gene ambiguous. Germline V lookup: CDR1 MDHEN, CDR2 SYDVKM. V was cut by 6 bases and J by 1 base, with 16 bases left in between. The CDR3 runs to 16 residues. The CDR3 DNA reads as TGTGCCAGCAGCCCCCGGAGTCCCGCCAGCAATCAGCCCCAGCATTTT. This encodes CASSPRSPASNQPQHF.

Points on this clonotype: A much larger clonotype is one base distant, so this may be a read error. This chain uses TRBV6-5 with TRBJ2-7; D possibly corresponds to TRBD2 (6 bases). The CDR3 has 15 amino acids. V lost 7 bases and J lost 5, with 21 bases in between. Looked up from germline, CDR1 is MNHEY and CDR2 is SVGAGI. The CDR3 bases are TGTGCCAGCACCAAGGGAGGCACGGAATTAGACGAGCAGTACTTC. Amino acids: CASTKGGTELDEQYF.

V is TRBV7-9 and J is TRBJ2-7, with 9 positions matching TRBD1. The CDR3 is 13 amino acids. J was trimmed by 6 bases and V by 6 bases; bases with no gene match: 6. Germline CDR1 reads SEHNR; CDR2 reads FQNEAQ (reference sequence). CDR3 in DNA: TGTGCCAGCAGGGGACAGGGACTTCGCGAGCAGTACTTC. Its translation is CASRGQGLREQYF.

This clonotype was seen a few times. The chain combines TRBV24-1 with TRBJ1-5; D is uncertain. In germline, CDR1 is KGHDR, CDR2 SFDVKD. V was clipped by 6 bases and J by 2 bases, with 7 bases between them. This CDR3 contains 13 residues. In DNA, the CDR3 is TGTGCCACCAGTTCGGCAGGCAATCAGCCCCAGCATTTT. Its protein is CATSSAGNQPQHF.

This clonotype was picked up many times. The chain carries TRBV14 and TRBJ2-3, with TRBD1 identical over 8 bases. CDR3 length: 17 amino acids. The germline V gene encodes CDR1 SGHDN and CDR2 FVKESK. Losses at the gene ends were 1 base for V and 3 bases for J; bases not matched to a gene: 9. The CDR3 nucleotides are TGTGCCAGCAGCCAAGCAGAATCAGGGGGCGAGACAGATACGCAGTATTTT. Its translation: CASSQAESGGETDTQYF.

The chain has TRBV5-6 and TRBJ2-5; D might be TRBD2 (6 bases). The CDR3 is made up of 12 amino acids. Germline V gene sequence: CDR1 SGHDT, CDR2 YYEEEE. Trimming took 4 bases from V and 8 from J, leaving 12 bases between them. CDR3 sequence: CASSEDGSTQYF. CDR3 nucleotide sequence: TGTGCCAGCAGCGAGGACGGGAGTACCCAGTACTTC.

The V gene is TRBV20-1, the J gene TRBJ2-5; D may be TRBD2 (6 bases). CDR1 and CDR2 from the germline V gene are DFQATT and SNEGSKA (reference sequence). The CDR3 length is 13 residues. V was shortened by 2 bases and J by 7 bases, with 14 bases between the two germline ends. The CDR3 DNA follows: TGCAGTGCTAGACCGGGACTGGAGGGGACCCAGTACTTC. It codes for CSARPGLEGTQYF.

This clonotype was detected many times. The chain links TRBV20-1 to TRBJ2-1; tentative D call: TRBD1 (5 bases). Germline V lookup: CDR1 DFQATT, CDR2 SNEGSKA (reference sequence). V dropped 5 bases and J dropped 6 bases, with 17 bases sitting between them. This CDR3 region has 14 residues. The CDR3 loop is CSALPTHRGNEQFF. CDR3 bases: TGCAGTGCTCTGCCAACCCATAGGGGCAATGAGCAGTTCTTC.

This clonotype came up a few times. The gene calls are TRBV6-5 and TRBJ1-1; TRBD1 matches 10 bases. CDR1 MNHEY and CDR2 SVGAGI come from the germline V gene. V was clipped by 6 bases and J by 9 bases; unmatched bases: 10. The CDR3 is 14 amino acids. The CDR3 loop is CASSRGQGNSQAFF. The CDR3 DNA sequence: TGTGCCAGCAGCCGGGGACAGGGGAATTCCCAAGCTTTCTTT.

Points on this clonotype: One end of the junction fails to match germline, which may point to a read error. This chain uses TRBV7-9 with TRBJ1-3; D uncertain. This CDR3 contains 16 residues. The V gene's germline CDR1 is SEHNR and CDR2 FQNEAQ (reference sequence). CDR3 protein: CASSLNSAVSENTIYF. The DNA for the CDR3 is TGTGCCAGCAGCTTAAATTCCGCAGTCTCTGAAAACACCATATATTTT. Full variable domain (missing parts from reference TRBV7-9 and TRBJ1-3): DTGVSQNPRHKITKRGQNVTFRCDPISEHNRLYWYRQTLGQGPEFLTYFQNEAQLEKSRLLSDRFSAERPKGSFSTLEIQRTEQGDSAMYLCASSLNSAVSENTIYFGEGSWLTVV.

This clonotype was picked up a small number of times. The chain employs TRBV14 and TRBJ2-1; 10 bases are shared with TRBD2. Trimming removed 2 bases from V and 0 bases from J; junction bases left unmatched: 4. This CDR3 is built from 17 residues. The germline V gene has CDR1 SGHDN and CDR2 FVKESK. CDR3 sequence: CASSQWTSGSSYNEQFF. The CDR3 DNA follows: TGTGCCAGCAGCCAATGGACTAGCGGAAGCTCCTACAATGAGCAGTTCTTC.

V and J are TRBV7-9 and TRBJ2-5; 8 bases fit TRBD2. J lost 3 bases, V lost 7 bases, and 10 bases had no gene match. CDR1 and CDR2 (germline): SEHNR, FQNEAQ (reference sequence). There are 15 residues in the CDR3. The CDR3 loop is CASKDNLAGEETQYF. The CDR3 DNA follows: TGTGCCAGCAAAGATAACCTAGCGGGCGAAGAGACCCAGTACTTC.

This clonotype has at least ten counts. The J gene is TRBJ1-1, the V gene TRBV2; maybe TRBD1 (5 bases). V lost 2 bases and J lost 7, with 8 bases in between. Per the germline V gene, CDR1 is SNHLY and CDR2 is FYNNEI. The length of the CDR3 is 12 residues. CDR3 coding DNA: TGTGCCAGCAGTGAAAAAGGGGTTGAAGCTTTCTTT. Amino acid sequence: CASSEKGVEAFF.

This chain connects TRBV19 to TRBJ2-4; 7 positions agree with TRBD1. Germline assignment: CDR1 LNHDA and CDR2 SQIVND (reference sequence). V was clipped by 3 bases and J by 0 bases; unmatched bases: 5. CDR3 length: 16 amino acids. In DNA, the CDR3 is TGTGCCAGTAGTATTGGACAGGCTATAGCCAAAAACATTCAGTACTTC. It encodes CASSIGQAIAKNIQYF.

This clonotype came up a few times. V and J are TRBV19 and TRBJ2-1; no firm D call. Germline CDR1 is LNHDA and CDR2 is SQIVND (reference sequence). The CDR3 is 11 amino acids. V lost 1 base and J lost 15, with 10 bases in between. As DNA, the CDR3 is TGTGCCAGTAGTATAGGAGATTTTTGGTTCTTC. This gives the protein CASSIGDFWFF.

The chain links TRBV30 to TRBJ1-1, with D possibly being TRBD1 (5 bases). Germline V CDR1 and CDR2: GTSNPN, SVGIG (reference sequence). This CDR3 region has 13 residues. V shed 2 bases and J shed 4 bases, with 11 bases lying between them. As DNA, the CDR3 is TGTGCCTGGAGTTCTTGGGGGATCACTGAAGCTTTCTTT. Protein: CAWSSWGITEAFF.

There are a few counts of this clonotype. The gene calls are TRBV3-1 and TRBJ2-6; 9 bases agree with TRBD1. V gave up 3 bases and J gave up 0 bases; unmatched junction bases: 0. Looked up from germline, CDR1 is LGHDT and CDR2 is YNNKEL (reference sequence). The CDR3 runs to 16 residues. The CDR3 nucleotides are TGTGCCAGCAGCCAGGGACAGGGCTCTGGGGCCAACGTCCTGACTTTC. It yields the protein CASSQGQGSGANVLTF.

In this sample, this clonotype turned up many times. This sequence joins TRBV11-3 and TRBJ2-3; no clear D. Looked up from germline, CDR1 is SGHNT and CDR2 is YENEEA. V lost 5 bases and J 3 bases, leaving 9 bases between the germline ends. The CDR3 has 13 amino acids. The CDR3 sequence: CASSRSWTDTQYF. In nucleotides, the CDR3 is TGTGCCAGCAGCCGAAGCTGGACAGATACGCAGTATTTT.

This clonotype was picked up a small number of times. Here the CDR3 DNA reads TGTGCCAGCAGCTTAGGGAAGGTCGGAACAGGGACGACCTACGAGCAGTACTTC. It codes for CASSLGKVGTGTTYEQYF. The chain recombines TRBV7-9 with TRBJ2-7; D possibly corresponds to TRBD1 (6 bases). The CDR3 runs to 18 residues. In germline, CDR1 is SEHNR, CDR2 FQNEAQ (reference sequence). V lost 1 base, J lost 2 bases, and 21 bases lay in between. Filled out from reference TRBV7-9 and TRBJ2-7, the complete variable domain reads DTGVSQNPRHKITKRGQNVTFRCDPISEHNRLYWYRQTLGQGPEFLTYFQNEAQLEKSRLLSDRFSAERPKGSFSTLEIQRTEQGDSAMYLCASSLGKVGTGTTYEQYFGPGTRLTVT.

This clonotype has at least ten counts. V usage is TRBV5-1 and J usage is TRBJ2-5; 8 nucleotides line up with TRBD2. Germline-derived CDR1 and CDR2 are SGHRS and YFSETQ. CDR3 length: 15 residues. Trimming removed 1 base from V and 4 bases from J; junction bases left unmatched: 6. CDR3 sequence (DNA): TGCGCCAGCAGCTTGCGGGAGGGCCGAGGAGAGACCCAGTACTTC. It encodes CASSLREGRGETQYF. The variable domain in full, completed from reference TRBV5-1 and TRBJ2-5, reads KAGVTQTPRYLIKTRGQQVTLSCSPISGHRSVSWYQQTPGQGLQFLFEYFSETQRNKGNFPGRFSGRQFSNSRSEMNVSTLELGDSALYLCASSLREGRGETQYFGPGTRLLVL.

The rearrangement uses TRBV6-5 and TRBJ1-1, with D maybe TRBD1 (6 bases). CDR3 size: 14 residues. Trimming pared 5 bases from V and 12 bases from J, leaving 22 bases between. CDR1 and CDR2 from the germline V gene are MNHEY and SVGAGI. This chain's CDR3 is CASSAPGAPPVPFF. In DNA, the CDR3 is TGTGCCAGCAGTGCCCCGGGGGCTCCACCGGTCCCTTTCTTT.

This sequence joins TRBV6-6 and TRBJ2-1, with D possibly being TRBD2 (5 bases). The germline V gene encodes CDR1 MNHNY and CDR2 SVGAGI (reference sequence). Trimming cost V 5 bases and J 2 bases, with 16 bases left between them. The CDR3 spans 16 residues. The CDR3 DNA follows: TGTGCCAGCAGTGACGGGGTGCCTCGTACCTACAATGAGCAGTTCTTC. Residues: CASSDGVPRTYNEQFF.